One and the same sample provided the 6 T cell receptor beta chains below, sequenced in a study of spatial heterogeneity in lung cancer. Stated time point: blood at routine non-recurrence follow-up after resection. MiXCR, run by TCRdb on the 5' RACE reads, gives a single entry per CDR3 protein. The sample records roughly 70,000 distinct CDR3 sequences, around 9.3% being singletons. The source material was PBMCs, sampled at follow-up. The origin of the receptors is a female donor with early-stage non-small cell lung cancer.

This clonotype has just a few counts. This chain uses TRBV19 with TRBJ2-6; the D is unclear. The germline CDR1 and CDR2 sequences are LNHDA and SQIVND (reference sequence). CDR3 length: 18 amino acids. V was clipped by 3 bases and J by 0 bases, with 15 bases between them. The CDR3 DNA reads TGTGCCAGTAGTATCTCTGGGCTTTCGGGCTCTGGGGCCAACGTCCTGACTTTC. As protein: CASSISGLSGSGANVLTF.

Note on this clonotype: This may come from a read error, since a much larger clone is one base off. The rearrangement links TRBV4-2 to TRBJ2-7; maybe TRBD2 (5 bases). The V gene's germline CDR1 is LGHNA and CDR2 YNFKEQ. The CDR3 is made up of 13 amino acids. The DNA for the CDR3 is TGTGCCAGCAGCCAACAGACTACCTACGAGCAGAACTTC. Protein sequence: CASSQQTTYEQNF.

This clonotype was counted at least ten times. The chain employs TRBV10-3 and TRBJ1-6; 7 bases agree with TRBD1. This CDR3 comprises 14 residues. Germline V lookup: CDR1 ENHRY, CDR2 SYGVKD. The V gene end was trimmed by 10 bases and the J gene end by 7 bases; junction bases not matched to a gene: 10. The CDR3 protein is CATSGTALNSPLHF. CDR3 bases: TGTGCCACCTCAGGGACAGCGCTGAATTCACCCCTCCACTTT.

This chain joins TRBV5-1 and TRBJ1-4; 8 nucleotides match TRBD1. Germline CDR1 is SGHRS and CDR2 is YFSETQ. Germline trimming cut 8 bases from V and 6 bases from J; bases unmatched to any gene: 9. The length of the CDR3 is 14 residues. The CDR3 coding sequence is TGCGCCAGTTCATCCAGGGGGCGAGATGAAAAACTGTTTTTT. Encoded protein: CASSSRGRDEKLFF. The full variable domain, with the rest looked up from reference TRBV5-1 and TRBJ1-4, is KAGVTQTPRYLIKTRGQQVTLSCSPISGHRSVSWYQQTPGQGLQFLFEYFSETQRNKGNFPGRFSGRQFSNSRSEMNVSTLELGDSALYLCASSSRGRDEKLFFGSGTQLSVL.

The V call is TRBV4-2, the J call TRBJ1-1, with D maybe TRBD1 (5 bases). Germline CDR1 LGHNA, CDR2 YNFKEQ. Trimming left V 2 bases short and J 1 base short, with 8 bases between. This CDR3 has 14 residues. The CDR3 coding sequence is TGTGCCAGCAGCCAACCCGACAGGAACACTGAAGCTTTCTTT. Residues: CASSQPDRNTEAFF.

This clonotype was picked up many times. This chain uses TRBV14 with TRBJ1-1; D unresolved. The germline V gene has CDR1 SGHDN and CDR2 FVKESK. The CDR3 is made up of 14 amino acids. V was cut by 0 bases and J by 1 base, with 6 bases left in between. The chain's CDR3 is CASSQEKGNTEAFF. The CDR3 coding sequence is TGTGCCAGCAGCCAAGAGAAAGGGAACACTGAAGCTTTCTTT.